In its sample, the clone carrying this T cell receptor (beta chain) was seen many times. TCR cDNA molecules each carried a unique molecular identifier. TCRdb called the 5' RACE reads again in MiXCR, with one record for every CDR3 protein. The sample consists of about 38,000 distinct CDR3 sequences, just over 7.5% of them appearing once. The entry originates in a study of spatial heterogeneity in lung cancer. As for the study in general: More than 70 TRACERx patients with early, untreated non-small cell lung cancer donated samples.

Losses at the gene ends were 0 bases for V and 4 bases for J; bases not matched to a gene: 6. The germline gives CDR1 SGHTA, CDR2 FQGNSA. This CDR3 has 17 amino acids. Specified time point: blood at routine non-recurrence follow-up after resection. The rearrangement links TRBV7-2 to TRBJ2-1; TRBD2 aligns across 10 bases. The clonotype comes from a male donor with early-stage non-small cell lung cancer. This specimen was PBMCs, taken at follow-up. This CDR3 reads CASSLAARTSGYNEQFF. The CDR3 DNA is TGTGCCAGCAGCTTAGCCGCCCGGACTAGCGGATACAATGAGCAGTTCTTC.